Presented here are 32 T cell receptor beta chains from one specimen sequenced in a study of CD4 T cells in relation to SARS-CoV-2 and coronaviruses. Produced via immunoSEQ multiplex PCR; TCRdb's table is partial and in-frame only. The sample holds roughly 61,000 clones, about nine tenths seen once. The unexposed donors gave CD4+ T cells in about 2011-2019, prior to COVID-19. The sample consisted of memory CD4+ T cells from PBMCs. These receptors all come from a human donor in good health.

The V call is TRBV15, the J call TRBJ2-5; D unclear. This CDR3 is built from 15 residues. Trimming took 1 base from V and 2 from J, leaving 11 bases between them. Germline CDR1 reads LNHNV; CDR2 reads YYDKDF (reference sequence). In DNA form, the CDR3 reads TGTGCCACCAGCAGAGTCGTGGGCAGACAAGAGACCCAGTACTTC. It codes for CATSRVVGRQETQYF.

This clone occurred a few times. The chain carries TRBV3-1 (or the pseudogene TRBV3-2) and TRBJ1-6, with no clear D. The germline gives CDR1 LGHDT, CDR2 YNNKEL (reference sequence). Trimming cost V 4 bases and J 8 bases, with 6 bases left between them. The CDR3 has 12 residues. Here the CDR3 reads CASSRLDSPLHF. The CDR3 nucleotides read TGTGCCAGCAGCCGACTGGATTCACCCCTCCACTTT.

The rearrangement joins TRBV28 to TRBJ1-3, with D possibly matching TRBD1 (6 bases). Germline V lookup: CDR1 MDHEN, CDR2 SYDVKM. V gave up 6 bases and J gave up 0 bases, with 12 bases separating them. CDR3 size: 15 residues. The CDR3 nucleotides are TGTGCCAGCAGACGACAGGACCTCTCTGGAAACACCATATATTTT. Amino acid sequence: CASRRQDLSGNTIYF.

A single count supports this clone. This chain uses TRBV7-9 with TRBJ1-2; D unclear. V lost 0 bases to trimming and J lost 12 bases, with 14 bases between them. CDR3 length equals 13 residues. Germline lookup yields CDR1 SEHNR and CDR2 FQNEAQ (reference sequence). The DNA of the CDR3 is TGTGCCAGCAGCTTAGCGCATAACAAAATGGACACCTTC. Residues: CASSLAHNKMDTF.

V gene TRBV12-3 or TRBV12-4 combines with J gene TRBJ1-5; D remains ambiguous. This CDR3 has 13 amino acids. The V end lost 6 bases, the J end lost 0 bases, and 6 bases lay between the germline ends. The CDR3 sequence is CASSPYSNQPQHF. The CDR3 DNA reads as TGTGCCAGCAGCCCATATAGCAATCAGCCCCAGCATTTT.

The chain carries TRBV19 and TRBJ2-5; TRBD1 agrees at 10 bases. The ends lost 4 bases at V and 1 base at J; junction bases unmatched: 9. Germline V gene sequence: CDR1 LNHDA, CDR2 SQIVND (reference sequence). This CDR3 comprises 17 residues. The CDR3 nucleotides read TGTGCCAGTAGTAGAGGGACAGGGGTTTCCCCCCAAGAGACCCAGTACTTC. Translating gives CASSRGTGVSPQETQYF.

CDR3 sequence: CASSVMTGRNEKLFF. In DNA, the CDR3 is TGCGCCAGCAGCGTAATGACAGGTCGGAATGAAAAACTGTTTTTT. The J gene is TRBJ1-4, the V gene TRBV5-1, with D maybe TRBD1 (6 bases). The CDR3 totals 15 residues. V was pared by 4 bases and J by 5 bases, with 15 bases between. CDR1 and CDR2 from the germline V gene are SGHRS and YFSETQ.

This clone has only a few counts. The chain employs TRBV28 and TRBJ1-6; D remains unclear. V was trimmed by 1 base and J by 7 bases, leaving 5 bases between them. The CDR3 sequence is 13 residues long. CDR1 is MDHEN, CDR2 SYDVKM, per germline. This CDR3 reads CASSLSVNSPLHF. CDR3 in DNA: TGTGCCAGCAGTTTATCAGTGAATTCACCCCTCCACTTT. The full variable domain, in which reference TRBV28 and TRBJ1-6 provide the parts outside the CDR3, is DVKVTQSSRYLVKRTGEKVFLECVQDMDHENMFWYRQDPGLGLRLIYFSYDVKMKEKGDIPEGYSVSREKKERFSLILESASTNQTSMYLCASSLSVNSPLHFGNGTRLTVT.

V is TRBV7-3 and J is TRBJ2-3; D gene ambiguous. With 0 bases removed from V and 2 bases from J, the gap between germline ends came to 3 bases. This CDR3 contains 13 residues. Germline V gene data show CDR1 as SGHTA and CDR2 as FQGTGA. This CDR3 is CASSLTNTDTQYF. In DNA, the CDR3 is TGTGCCAGCAGCTTAACTAACACAGATACGCAGTATTTT.

The chain recombines TRBV5-5 with TRBJ2-5; D is tentatively TRBD1 or TRBD2 (5 bases each). The V end was cut by 0 bases, the J end by 3 bases, with 6 bases between. Germline V gene sequence: CDR1 SGHKS, CDR2 YYEKEE (reference sequence). The CDR3 spans 13 residues. CDR3 nucleotide sequence: TGTGCCAGCAGCTTGGGGGGGAAAGAGACCCAGTACTTC. It yields the protein CASSLGGKETQYF.

V usage is TRBV5-1 and J usage is TRBJ1-1, with 8 bases that match TRBD1. The length of the CDR3 is 14 residues. Losses at the gene ends were 4 bases for V and 10 bases for J; bases not matched to a gene: 12. Germline V gives CDR1 SGHRS, CDR2 YFSETQ. CDR3 sequence (DNA): TGCGCCAGCAGCCCTGATCCGGACAGGGTAGCAGCTTTCTTT. It yields the protein CASSPDPDRVAAFF.

The gene calls are TRBV5-4 and TRBJ2-7; TRBD1 or TRBD2 may be the D gene (5 bases each). The germline V gene has CDR1 SGHNT and CDR2 YYREEE (reference sequence). Trimming cost V 3 bases and J 6 bases, with 10 bases left between them. The CDR3 consists of 12 residues. The CDR3 sequence is CASSSRDREQYF. DNA of the CDR3: TGTGCCAGCAGCTCCCGGGACCGCGAGCAGTACTTC.

The CDR3 DNA reads TGCGCCAGCAGCTCAAGATTGGAGAGCTCCTACAATGAGCAGTTCTTC. Translation: CASSSRLESSYNEQFF. The chain links TRBV4-1 to TRBJ2-1; D is ambiguous. Germline loops: CDR1 MGHRA, CDR2 YSYEKL. The V end lost 5 bases, the J end lost 0 bases, and 14 bases lay between the germline ends. The CDR3 has 16 residues.

The chain has TRBV7-9 and TRBJ2-1; 7 bases fit TRBD1. There are 12 residues in the CDR3. Trimming removed 3 bases from V and 12 bases from J; junction bases left unmatched: 5. Germline CDR1 reads SEHNR; CDR2 reads FQNEAQ (reference sequence). The CDR3 sequence: CASSLTSGGQFF. The CDR3 coding sequence is TGTGCCAGCAGCTTGACCTCAGGGGGGCAGTTCTTC.

This clone occurred once. The CDR3 reads CASSPGQGIEQYF. CDR3 DNA: TGTGCCAGCAGTCCCGGACAGGGCATCGAGCAGTACTTC. The chain carries TRBV27 and TRBJ2-7; the match to TRBD1 covers 8 bases. This CDR3 contains 13 residues. Per germline, CDR1 MNHEY and CDR2 SMNVEV (reference sequence). The junction had 6 bases not matched to a gene; V was cut back by 5 bases and J by 6 bases.

The chain couples TRBV21-1 to TRBJ2-1; the table names TRBD2, a call not compared with the DNA. TRBV21-1 is labeled a pseudogene. The CDR3 has 20 amino acids. For the CDR3, the DNA is TGTGCCAGCAGCAAAAAGGGCCCGGAACTAGCGGGAGCGGCATCCCATGAGCAGTTCTTC. As protein: CASSKKGPELAGAASHEQFF.

The chain is built from TRBV28 and TRBJ2-7, with D perhaps matching TRBD2 (6 bases). V gave up 8 bases and J gave up 2 bases, with 16 bases separating them. The CDR3 loop spans 14 amino acids. Germline CDR1 MDHEN, CDR2 SYDVKM. The CDR3, as DNA: TGTGCCAGCGGTTATGGCGGAGGGCCCTACGAGCAGTACTTC. Its translation: CASGYGGGPYEQYF.

Only one count was recorded for this clone. The gene calls are TRBV4-2 and TRBJ2-3; TRBD2 agrees at 7 bases. The ends lost 6 bases at V and 1 base at J; junction bases unmatched: 7. The CDR3 runs to 15 residues. Germline V CDR1 and CDR2: LGHNA, YNFKEQ. The CDR3 nucleotides read TGTGCCAGCAGGATGGGGGAGGGCCGCACAGATACGCAGTATTTT. Translated, it gives CASRMGEGRTDTQYF.

V gene TRBV5-1 combines with J gene TRBJ2-1, with 10 bases matching TRBD2. V was pared by 2 bases and J by 6 bases, with 5 bases of the junction left unmatched. CDR1 is SGHRS and CDR2 is YFSETQ in the germline V gene. The CDR3 covers 15 residues. DNA for the CDR3: TGCGCCAGCAGCTTCAAGCGGGAGGGCGGCAATGAGCAGTTCTTC. Protein: CASSFKREGGNEQFF.

The V gene is TRBV9, the J gene TRBJ1-4; D possibly corresponds to TRBD1 (6 bases). The V end was cut by 2 bases, the J end by 1 base, with 9 bases between. Germline V CDR1 and CDR2: SGDLS, YYNGEE. This CDR3 has 15 amino acids. The CDR3 here is CASSVSQGTNEKLFF. The CDR3 DNA reads as TGTGCCAGCAGCGTTTCACAGGGAACTAATGAAAAACTGTTTTTT.

The genes are TRBV18 and TRBJ2-1, with D perhaps TRBD1 or TRBD2 (5 bases each). The CDR3 runs to 18 residues. Trimming stripped 0 bases from V and 2 bases from J, with 17 bases between. CDR1 is KGHSH, CDR2 LQKENI, per germline. This CDR3 reads CASSPPVSWDGAYNEQFF. The CDR3 DNA follows: TGTGCCAGCTCACCACCAGTATCTTGGGACGGTGCCTACAATGAGCAGTTCTTC.

The rearrangement joins TRBV6-1 to TRBJ1-1; 7 bases align to TRBD1. J gave up 1 base and V 8 bases, and 1 base lay outside the gene matches. CDR1 and CDR2 (germline): MNHNS, SASEGT. CDR3 size: 12 residues. This chain's CDR3 is CASRTGNTEAFF. Written as DNA, the CDR3 is TGTGCCAGCCGGACAGGGAACACTGAAGCTTTCTTT.

The V and J genes are TRBV5-1 and TRBJ2-3, with 10 bases matching TRBD2. This CDR3 spans 15 amino acids. The V and J ends lost 4 bases and 3 bases, in that order; junction bases with no gene match: 5. Per germline, CDR1 SGHRS and CDR2 YFSETQ. Here the CDR3 reads CASSVPGLATDTQYF. CDR3 nucleotides: TGCGCCAGCAGCGTTCCGGGACTAGCGACAGATACGCAGTATTTT.

The chain has TRBV30 and TRBJ2-1, with a weak D call TRBD1 (8 bases). Trimming removed 8 bases at V and 2 bases at J, with 22 bases between. Germline-derived CDR1 and CDR2 are GTSNPN and SVGIG (reference sequence). There are 16 residues in the CDR3. The CDR3 DNA follows: TGTGCCGGGGGGGCCCCGACGGGACAGGCCTACAATGAGCAGTTCTTC. As protein: CAGGAPTGQAYNEQFF.

This clone was recorded once. The V call is TRBV3-1 (or the pseudogene TRBV3-2), the J call TRBJ1-1; D is uncertain. Trimming removed 4 bases at V and 4 bases at J, with 16 bases between. The CDR3 spans 15 residues. Germline loops: CDR1 LGHDT, CDR2 YNNKEL (reference sequence). CDR3 sequence (DNA): TGTGCCAGCAGCCTACATGCAGCGACGGTCACTGAAGCTTTCTTT. It encodes CASSLHAATVTEAFF.

The sample holds one count of this clone. This rearrangement joins TRBV4-1 to TRBJ2-6; 7 nucleotides align to TRBD2. Per the germline V gene, CDR1 is MGHRA and CDR2 is YSYEKL. The CDR3 sequence is 17 residues long. V was pared by 4 bases and J by 2 bases, with 8 bases of the junction left unmatched. Here the CDR3 reads CASSPWEGRTGANVLTF. CDR3 nucleotide sequence: TGCGCCAGCAGCCCCTGGGAGGGTCGAACTGGGGCCAACGTCCTGACTTTC.

The chain has TRBV28 and TRBJ1-2; D is possibly TRBD1 (6 bases). The V gene's germline CDR1 is MDHEN and CDR2 SYDVKM. The CDR3 is 12 residues long. V lost 4 bases to trimming and J lost 8 bases, with 11 bases between them. The CDR3 loop is CASSSSGVGYTF. The CDR3 nucleotides read TGTGCCAGCAGTTCATCAGGGGTGGGCTACACCTTC.

This clone was observed a few times. The rearrangement uses TRBV7-9 and TRBJ2-3; 13 nucleotides match TRBD2. There are 17 residues in the CDR3. The J segment lost 4 bases and the V segment lost 4 bases, leaving 8 bases of the junction unmatched. Germline CDR1 reads SEHNR; CDR2 reads FQNEAQ (reference sequence). The CDR3 sequence is CASSSRTSGSRADTQYF. Written as DNA, the CDR3 is TGTGCCAGCAGCTCAAGGACTAGCGGGAGTCGTGCAGATACGCAGTATTTT.

The chain is built from TRBV9 and TRBJ1-2; TRBD1 matches 9 bases. Losses at the gene ends were 2 bases for V and 3 bases for J; bases not matched to a gene: 5. Germline CDR1 reads SGDLS; CDR2 reads YYNGEE. This CDR3 has 15 amino acids. Here the CDR3 DNA reads TGTGCCAGCAGCGTGGGACAGGGTGATTACTATGGCTACACCTTC. Its translation: CASSVGQGDYYGYTF. Supplemented by reference TRBV9 and TRBJ1-2, the full variable domain reads DSGVTQTPKHLITATGQRVTLRCSPRSGDLSVYWYQQSLDQGLQFLIQYYNGEERAKGNILERFSAQQFPDLHSELNLSSLELGDSALYFCASSVGQGDYYGYTFGSGTRLTVV.

The rearrangement joins TRBV18 to TRBJ2-5; possibly TRBD1 for D (5 bases). The CDR3 contains 14 residues. Germline V gene data show CDR1 as KGHSH and CDR2 as LQKENI. Between the trimmed V and J ends, which lost 2 bases and 1 base, there was a span of 8 bases. The CDR3 DNA reads TGTGCCAGCTCACCAAGGGGTTTCCAAGAGACCCAGTACTTC. Protein sequence: CASSPRGFQETQYF. Filled out from reference TRBV18 and TRBJ2-5, the complete variable domain reads NAGVMQNPRHLVRRRGQEARLRCSPMKGHSHVYWYRQLPEEGLKFMVYLQKENIIDESGMPKERFSAEFPKEGPSILRIQQVVRGDSAAYFCASSPRGFQETQYFGPGTRLLVL.

The gene calls are TRBV11-2 and TRBJ2-7, with D possibly matching TRBD2 (5 bases). The germline CDR1 and CDR2 sequences are SGHAT and FQNNGV. The CDR3 has 11 amino acids. The ends were cut back, 5 bases at V and 4 bases at J, with 6 bases in the middle. CDR3: CASSREYEQYF. CDR3 DNA: TGTGCCAGCAGCCGGGAATACGAGCAGTACTTC. Full variable domain (remainder filled in from reference TRBV11-2 and TRBJ2-7): EAGVAQSPRYKIIEKRQSVAFWCNPISGHATLYWYQQILGQGPKLLIQFQNNGVVDDSQLPKDRFSAERLKGVDSTLKIQPAKLEDSAVYLCASSREYEQYFGPGTRLTVT.

The chain combines TRBV6-4 with TRBJ2-1; D ambiguous. The CDR3 has 13 residues. CDR1 and CDR2 (germline): MRHNA, SNTAGT. V lost 3 bases and J lost 8, with 11 bases in between. CDR3 sequence: CASSEPWYDEQFF. The CDR3 nucleotides read TGTGCCAGCAGTGAACCGTGGTACGATGAGCAGTTCTTC.